The 24 T cell receptor beta chains below all came from one sample that was sequenced in a study of T cell responses to AZD1222 COVID-19 vaccine. This table comes from immunoSEQ multiplex PCR, and its TCRdb copy is limited to in-frame clones, with some not included. The table includes 85,000 to 95,000 clones, almost 90% detected once. The sequences come from peripheral blood, collected on day 0 of AZD1222 vaccination. These receptors came from an adult in good health.

The rearrangement links TRBV30 to TRBJ1-1; no reliable D call. The CDR3 extends over 14 amino acids. V was cut by 0 bases and J by 3 bases, with 11 bases left in between. CDR1 is GTSNPN, CDR2 SVGIG, per germline (reference sequence). The CDR3 DNA is TGTGCCTGGAGTGTAGGGCTCGGGGACACTGAAGCTTTCTTT. Translated: CAWSVGLGDTEAFF.

This sequence joins TRBV5-1 and TRBJ1-1; D is unclear. V lost 6 bases and J 4 bases, leaving 13 bases between the germline ends. Germline-derived CDR1 and CDR2 are SGHRS and YFSETQ. The CDR3 loop spans 13 amino acids. The CDR3 here is CASKVPRGTEAFF. The DNA of the CDR3 is TGCGCCAGCAAAGTGCCCCGCGGCACTGAAGCTTTCTTT.

This sequence joins TRBV5-5 and TRBJ1-4; D not resolved. V dropped 2 bases and J dropped 6 bases, with 20 bases sitting between them. This CDR3 contains 17 residues. CDR1 is SGHKS, CDR2 YYEKEE, per germline (reference sequence). The DNA of the CDR3 is TGTGCCAGCAGCTTAATTATTTCGCCTTACGCCGATGAAAAACTGTTTTTT. It is translated as CASSLIISPYADEKLFF.

V and J are TRBV5-4 and TRBJ1-3, with D perhaps TRBD1 (6 bases). Germline loops: CDR1 SGHNT, CDR2 YYREEE (reference sequence). This CDR3 is 13 amino acids long. V shed 3 bases and J shed 4 bases, with 8 bases lying between them. CDR3 sequence (DNA): TGTGCCAGCAGCTCGGGGGCAGGAAACACCATATATTTT. Encoded protein: CASSSGAGNTIYF.

The V and J genes are TRBV19 and TRBJ2-3; 7 nucleotides align to TRBD1. V dropped 2 bases and J dropped 5; count of bases not matched to a gene: 13. The V gene's germline CDR1 is LNHDA and CDR2 SQIVND (reference sequence). The length of the CDR3 is 17 residues. The CDR3 sequence: CASSINPNRGMVDTQYF. CDR3 bases: TGTGCCAGTAGTATAAATCCGAACAGGGGCATGGTAGATACGCAGTATTTT.

The rearrangement links TRBV6-1 to TRBJ1-6; D perhaps matches TRBD1 (6 bases). The CDR3 loop spans 15 amino acids. Germline V gene data show CDR1 as MNHNS and CDR2 as SASEGT. Trimming took off 2 bases at V and 9 bases at J, with 14 bases between the two ends. CDR3 residues: CASSEFWGARSPLHF. The CDR3 coding sequence is TGTGCCAGCAGTGAATTTTGGGGGGCGCGTTCACCCCTCCACTTT.

The chain joins TRBV14 to TRBJ2-1, with D unclear. V gave up 0 bases and J gave up 15 bases, with 15 bases separating them. The CDR3 loop spans 13 amino acids. Germline CDR1 and CDR2: SGHDN and FVKESK. The chain's CDR3 is CASSQDFLVPLFF. Here the CDR3 DNA reads TGTGCCAGCAGCCAAGATTTCCTTGTGCCACTGTTCTTC. Full variable domain (missing parts from reference TRBV14 and TRBJ2-1): EAGVTQFPSHSVIEKGQTVTLRCDPISGHDNLYWYRRVMGKEIKFLLHFVKESKQDESGMPNNRFLAERTGGTYSTLKVQPAELEDSGVYFCASSQDFLVPLFFGPGTRLTVL.

The V gene is TRBV10-3, the J gene TRBJ1-2, with D hard to call. The CDR3 consists of 13 residues. Per germline, CDR1 ENHRY and CDR2 SYGVKD. Deletions cut 4 bases from V and 5 bases from J, with 11 bases between. The CDR3 coding sequence is TGTGCCATCAGTGGGCAGGAAATTTATGGCTACACCTTC. This sequence encodes CAISGQEIYGYTF.

The V and J genes are TRBV7-2 and TRBJ1-5, with D uncertain. The CDR3 spans 13 residues. V was cut by 8 bases and J by 8 bases, with 16 bases left in between. The V gene's germline CDR1 is SGHTA and CDR2 FQGNSA. CDR3 coding DNA: TGTGCCAGCCACCACAGCAACGGGGAGCCCCAGCATTTT. Protein sequence: CASHHSNGEPQHF.

CDR3: CASSLGTGERGSPLHF. The CDR3 bases are TGCGCCAGCAGCTTGGGGACAGGGGAACGAGGATCACCCCTCCACTTT. This chain connects TRBV5-1 to TRBJ1-6; 9 bases match TRBD1. The ends lost 0 bases at V and 10 bases at J; junction bases unmatched: 8. Germline-derived CDR1 and CDR2 are SGHRS and YFSETQ. The CDR3 extends over 16 amino acids.

This clone was found a few times. The rearrangement joins TRBV14 to TRBJ1-4; D call uncertain. The CDR3 length is 14 residues. Germline CDR1 reads SGHDN; CDR2 reads FVKESK. The V and J ends lost 4 bases and 8 bases respectively, with 14 bases between them. CDR3 bases: TGTGCCAGCAGCCCTGGACGAGAGGGCGAAAAACTGTTTTTT. Protein sequence: CASSPGREGEKLFF.

V usage is TRBV3-1 (or the pseudogene TRBV3-2) and J usage is TRBJ1-4; 8 nucleotides agree with TRBD1. The trim removed 5 bases at V and 4 bases at J, leaving 6 bases unmatched. Germline V CDR1 and CDR2: LGHDT, YNNKEL (reference sequence). CDR3 length: 15 amino acids. The CDR3 region is CASSLTGDLNEKLFF. The CDR3 region has the DNA TGTGCCAGCAGCTTGACAGGGGACCTTAATGAAAAACTGTTTTTT.

The gene calls are TRBV5-5 and TRBJ2-1, with D maybe TRBD1 (6 bases). Germline V gene sequence: CDR1 SGHKS, CDR2 YYEKEE (reference sequence). This CDR3 contains 12 residues. V gave up 4 bases and J gave up 10 bases, with 12 bases separating them. CDR3 residues: CASSNRVDEQFF. The CDR3, as DNA: TGTGCCAGCAGCAACAGGGTAGACGAGCAGTTCTTC.

The CDR3 protein is CASSLYLNNEQFF. CDR3 in DNA: TGTGCCAGCAGCTTGTATTTAAACAATGAGCAGTTCTTC. This sequence joins TRBV7-2 and TRBJ2-1; D unresolved. The CDR3 consists of 13 residues. V lost 3 bases, J lost 5 bases, and 8 bases lay in between. CDR1 and CDR2 (germline): SGHTA, FQGNSA. The full variable domain, with the rest looked up from reference TRBV7-2 and TRBJ2-1, is GAGVSQSPSNKVTEKGKDVELRCDPISGHTALYWYRQSLGQGLEFLIYFQGNSAPDKSGLPSDRFSAERTGGSVSTLTIQRTQQEDSAVYLCASSLYLNNEQFFGPGTRLTVL.

This clone was counted a single time. The chain is built from TRBV29-1 and TRBJ2-2; D remains unclear. This CDR3 spans 13 amino acids. Germline-derived CDR1 and CDR2 are SQVTM and ANQGSEA. The V end lost 2 bases, the J end lost 3 bases, and 7 bases lay between the germline ends. The CDR3 nucleotides are TGCAGCGTTGAAAGTGAACACACCGGGGAGCTGTTTTTT. It encodes CSVESEHTGELFF.

This chain uses TRBV7-6 with TRBJ1-5; D call uncertain. CDR1 is SGHVS, CDR2 FNYEAQ, per germline. V was trimmed by 8 bases and J by 7 bases, leaving 15 bases between them. The CDR3 totals 13 residues. The CDR3 here is CASRKRVDQPQHF. CDR3 nucleotide sequence: TGTGCCAGCCGCAAGAGGGTGGACCAGCCCCAGCATTTT. Full variable domain (remainder filled in from reference TRBV7-6 and TRBJ1-5): GAGVSQSPRYKVTKRGQDVALRCDPISGHVSLYWYRQALGQGPEFLTYFNYEAQQDKSGLPNDRFSAERPEGSISTLTIQRTEQRDSAMYRCASRKRVDQPQHFGDGTRLSIL.

The J gene is TRBJ2-3, the V gene TRBV5-1, with D unclear. V was pared by 4 bases and J by 5 bases, with 17 bases between. The CDR3 has 15 amino acids. Germline V gene lookup returns CDR1 SGHRS and CDR2 YFSETQ. DNA for the CDR3: TGCGCCAGCAGCCTACTCGGTACGGGTGGAGATACGCAGTATTTT. Protein product: CASSLLGTGGDTQYF. Full variable domain (missing parts from reference TRBV5-1 and TRBJ2-3): KAGVTQTPRYLIKTRGQQVTLSCSPISGHRSVSWYQQTPGQGLQFLFEYFSETQRNKGNFPGRFSGRQFSNSRSEMNVSTLELGDSALYLCASSLLGTGGDTQYFGPGTRLTVL.

This sequence joins TRBV5-1 and TRBJ2-5; D may be TRBD2 (6 bases). This CDR3 is 16 amino acids long. Germline CDR1 is SGHRS and CDR2 is YFSETQ. The ends were cut back, 0 bases at V and 4 bases at J, with 16 bases in the middle. CDR3 DNA: TGCGCCAGCAGCTTGGGCGAGGCGGCCGGGAGAGAGACCCAGTACTTC. Amino acids: CASSLGEAAGRETQYF.

This clone appeared a single time. The gene calls are TRBV9 and TRBJ2-7; no clear D gene. The V and J ends lost 0 bases and 0 bases respectively, with 10 bases between them. Germline loops: CDR1 SGDLS, CDR2 YYNGEE. The CDR3 consists of 15 residues. The CDR3 spells CASSVAAVLSYEQYF. The CDR3 coding sequence is TGTGCCAGCAGCGTAGCCGCGGTCCTCTCCTACGAGCAGTACTTC. Full variable domain (missing parts from reference TRBV9 and TRBJ2-7): DSGVTQTPKHLITATGQRVTLRCSPRSGDLSVYWYQQSLDQGLQFLIQYYNGEERAKGNILERFSAQQFPDLHSELNLSSLELGDSALYFCASSVAAVLSYEQYFGPGTRLTVT.

The chain recombines TRBV6-5 with TRBJ2-7; D is ambiguous. CDR3 length: 11 residues. V gave up 5 bases and J gave up 2 bases, with 4 bases separating them. Germline V gene data show CDR1 as MNHEY and CDR2 as SVGAGI. CDR3 sequence (DNA): TGTGCCAGCAGTACCACCTACGAGCAGTACTTC. Amino acid sequence: CASSTTYEQYF.

This chain links TRBV5-1 with TRBJ1-1, with D unresolved. Germline loops: CDR1 SGHRS, CDR2 YFSETQ. V lost 1 base to trimming and J lost 0 bases, with 10 bases between them. The CDR3 is 15 amino acids. The CDR3 protein is CASSLLPEMNTEAFF. In DNA, the CDR3 is TGCGCCAGCAGCTTGCTCCCTGAGATGAACACTGAAGCTTTCTTT. The full variable domain, rest sourced from reference TRBV5-1 and TRBJ1-1, is KAGVTQTPRYLIKTRGQQVTLSCSPISGHRSVSWYQQTPGQGLQFLFEYFSETQRNKGNFPGRFSGRQFSNSRSEMNVSTLELGDSALYLCASSLLPEMNTEAFFGQGTRLTVV.

CDR3 residues: CASSHLQGIDSPLHF. CDR3 DNA sequence: TGCGCCAGCAGCCACCTACAGGGTATCGATTCACCCCTCCACTTT. V usage is TRBV5-1 and J usage is TRBJ1-6, with D perhaps TRBD1 (6 bases). The CDR3 sequence is 15 residues long. V lost 4 bases and J lost 8, with 16 bases in between. The V gene's germline CDR1 is SGHRS and CDR2 YFSETQ.

V and J are TRBV9 and TRBJ1-4; tentatively, D is TRBD1 (6 bases). V dropped 4 bases and J dropped 8 bases, with 18 bases sitting between them. Germline V CDR1 and CDR2: SGDLS, YYNGEE. This CDR3 region has 15 residues. This CDR3 reads CASSFRGRVEEKLFF. The CDR3 DNA reads TGTGCCAGCAGCTTTCGGGGGCGAGTCGAGGAAAAACTGTTTTTT.

The chain couples TRBV9 to TRBJ1-2; no firm D call. V dropped 4 bases and J dropped 4 bases, with 17 bases sitting between them. Germline V gives CDR1 SGDLS, CDR2 YYNGEE. The CDR3 extends over 15 amino acids. CDR3 protein: CASSRPVDGIYGYTF. The CDR3 DNA reads TGTGCCAGCAGCCGACCGGTGGACGGAATCTATGGCTACACCTTC.